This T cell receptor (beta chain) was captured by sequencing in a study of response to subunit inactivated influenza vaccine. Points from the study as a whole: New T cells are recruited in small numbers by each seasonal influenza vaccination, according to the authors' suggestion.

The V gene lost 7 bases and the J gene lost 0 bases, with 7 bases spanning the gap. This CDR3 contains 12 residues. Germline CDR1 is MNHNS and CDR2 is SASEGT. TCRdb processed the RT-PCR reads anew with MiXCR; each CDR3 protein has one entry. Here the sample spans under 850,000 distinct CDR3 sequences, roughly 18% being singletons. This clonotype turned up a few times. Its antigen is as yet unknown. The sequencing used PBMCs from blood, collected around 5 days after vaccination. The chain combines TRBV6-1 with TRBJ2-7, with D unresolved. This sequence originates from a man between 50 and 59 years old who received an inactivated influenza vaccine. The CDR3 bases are TGTGCCAGCAACGCGGCCTCCTACGAGCAGTACTTC. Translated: CASNAASYEQYF.